Sequencing of this T cell receptor beta chain was carried out in a study of blood T cell repertoires in COVID-19. The CDR3 is 16 residues long. The V and J ends lost 4 bases and 2 bases, in that order; junction bases with no gene match: 9. CDR1 and CDR2 from the germline V gene are SGHTA and FQGNSA. The assay was immunoSEQ multiplex PCR, and TCRdb's table has in-frame clones only and misses some. The data show 40,000 to 55,000 clones, with more than 70% seen just once and approximately 15% held by the top ten. The sequence was collected from a human donor in a cohort sampled during active COVID-19. Sequencing input: peripheral blood. The V gene is TRBV7-2, the J gene TRBJ1-1, with 8 bases that match TRBD1. CDR3 coding DNA: TGTGCCAGCAGCTATTGGGGACAGGTCCTCAACACTGAAGCTTTCTTT. Its translation is CASSYWGQVLNTEAFF.